The 30 T cell receptor beta chains below all came from one sample that was sequenced in a study of blood T cell repertoires in COVID-19. TCRdb's copy holds only in-frame clones and misses some; the assay was immunoSEQ multiplex PCR. In the table there are over 250,000 clones, around 90% of which are singletons. Sequenced: peripheral blood. Receptors were obtained from a woman between 45 and 65 years old with COVID-19, enrolled during active disease.

This chain uses TRBV9 with TRBJ2-2; D may be TRBD2 (7 bases). Germline CDR1 is SGDLS and CDR2 is YYNGEE. The CDR3 covers 14 residues. V lost 1 base to trimming and J lost 5 bases, with 9 bases between them. The CDR3 region has the DNA TGTGCCAGCAGCGTAAAGGGGGGGACCGGGGAGCTGTTTTTT. The encoded protein is CASSVKGGTGELFF.

This chain joins TRBV19 and TRBJ1-1, with a tentative D call TRBD1 (6 bases). The V gene lost 6 bases and the J gene lost 5 bases, with 13 bases spanning the gap. The CDR3 runs to 13 residues. The germline V gene encodes CDR1 LNHDA and CDR2 SQIVND (reference sequence). CDR3 DNA: TGTGCCAGTAGCCAGGGGAGTTGGACTGAAGCTTTCTTT. As protein: CASSQGSWTEAFF.

This sequence joins TRBV30 and TRBJ2-3, with TRBD1 matching over 7 bases. V lost 3 bases to trimming and J lost 5 bases; unmatched junction nucleotides: 17. In germline, CDR1 is GTSNPN, CDR2 SVGIG (reference sequence). This CDR3 is built from 17 residues. CDR3 bases: TGTGCCTGGAGCCCCGGATACCCGGGACAGTATAAAGATACGCAGTATTTT. This encodes CAWSPGYPGQYKDTQYF.

V gene TRBV11-2 combines with J gene TRBJ2-5; the D is unclear. Germline CDR1 and CDR2: SGHAT and FQNNGV. This CDR3 has 14 amino acids. V gave up 6 bases and J gave up 3 bases, with 14 bases separating them. In DNA form, the CDR3 reads TGTGCCAGCAGTCATCGAGGCGGAAAAGAGACCCAGTACTTC. This translates into CASSHRGGKETQYF.

This clone showed up just a few times. This chain connects TRBV6-2 or TRBV6-3 to TRBJ1-1; TRBD1 might be the D (6 bases). Per the germline V gene, CDR1 is MNHEY and CDR2 is SVGEGT. The CDR3 extends over 13 amino acids. The V gene lost 5 bases and the J gene lost 7 bases, with 14 bases spanning the gap. CDR3 nucleotides: TGTGCCAGCAGTCCCAATGGACAGTTTGAAGCTTTCTTT. This gives the protein CASSPNGQFEAFF.

The CDR3 here is CASSDETRSTDTQYF. CDR3 DNA sequence: TGCGCCAGCAGTGATGAAACTCGGAGCACAGATACGCAGTATTTT. This chain links TRBV10-1 with TRBJ2-3; D call uncertain. Trimming left V 3 bases short and J 0 bases short, with 10 bases between. Germline loops: CDR1 WNHNN, CDR2 SYGVQD (reference sequence). There are 15 residues in the CDR3.

The chain uses TRBV9 and TRBJ1-1; 7 bases fit TRBD1. V trimming: 3 bases; J trimming: 10 bases; junction bases outside the gene matches: 12. Germline V gene sequence: CDR1 SGDLS, CDR2 YYNGEE. The CDR3 is made up of 14 amino acids. Here the CDR3 reads CASSAGQEGTRAFF. CDR3 in DNA: TGTGCCAGCAGCGCCGGACAGGAAGGGACCCGAGCTTTCTTT.

V is TRBV3-1 (or the pseudogene TRBV3-2) and J is TRBJ2-2, with D perhaps TRBD2 (5 bases). The V gene lost 6 bases and the J gene lost 9 bases, with 11 bases spanning the gap. The CDR3 runs 12 residues. The germline gives CDR1 LGHDT, CDR2 YNNKEL (reference sequence). The CDR3 DNA reads TGTGCCAGCAGGGGAGTCCCCCGGGAGCTGTTTTTT. Its protein product is CASRGVPRELFF.

This clone was observed a few times. The rearrangement uses TRBV19 and TRBJ2-2, with 9 positions matching TRBD1. Losses at the gene ends were 6 bases for V and 4 bases for J; bases not matched to a gene: 9. CDR1 LNHDA and CDR2 SQIVND come from the germline V gene (reference sequence). The CDR3 runs to 16 residues. DNA of the CDR3: TGTGCCAGTAGAACGGGGACAGGGTCGAGCACCGGGGAGCTGTTTTTT. This encodes CASRTGTGSSTGELFF.

This clone was seen once. This chain links TRBV9 with TRBJ2-3, with a tentative D call TRBD1 (5 bases). Germline V CDR1 and CDR2: SGDLS, YYNGEE. Trimming shortened V by 0 bases and J by 7 bases, and 12 bases separated the two germline ends. This CDR3 has 14 residues. This CDR3 reads CASSVDQGKNTQYF. Written as DNA, the CDR3 is TGTGCCAGCAGCGTAGACCAGGGTAAAAATACGCAGTATTTT.

CDR3 sequence (DNA): TGTGCCAGCACCCTTACAGGGGATCGTCAGCCCCAGCATTTT. Translating it yields CASTLTGDRQPQHF. V gene TRBV28 combines with J gene TRBJ1-5, with 7 positions matching TRBD1. With 7 bases clipped from V and 6 bases from J, the junction kept 9 bases outside the gene matches. The germline V gene encodes CDR1 MDHEN and CDR2 SYDVKM. CDR3 length: 14 residues.

The chain carries TRBV3-1 (or the pseudogene TRBV3-2) and TRBJ2-5; TRBD2 matches at 14 bases. CDR1 is LGHDT, CDR2 YNNKEL, per germline (reference sequence). The junction had 10 bases not matched to a gene; V was cut back by 6 bases and J by 7 bases. There are 16 residues in the CDR3. The CDR3 loop reads CASSRGGLAGAGTQYF. The CDR3 nucleotides are TGTGCCAGCAGTCGAGGGGGACTAGCGGGAGCGGGGACCCAGTACTTC.

This chain uses TRBV4-3 with TRBJ2-1; 7 nucleotides match TRBD2. The CDR3 spans 16 residues. The V gene's germline CDR1 is LGHNA and CDR2 YSLEER. With V trimmed by 0 bases and J by 7 bases, 9 bases remained unmatched. The DNA for the CDR3 is TGCGCCAGCAGCCAAGATTGGGGGGGTCCTTGGAATGAGCAGTTCTTC. Its translation: CASSQDWGGPWNEQFF.

The J gene is TRBJ2-5, the V gene TRBV5-1; 9 bases are shared with TRBD2. V dropped 4 bases and J dropped 5; count of bases not matched to a gene: 12. The CDR3 has 16 residues. The germline gives CDR1 SGHRS, CDR2 YFSETQ. The CDR3 bases are TGCGCCAGCAGCCTAACCCGTAGCGGGAGCGGGGAGACCCAGTACTTC. Its protein product is CASSLTRSGSGETQYF.

CDR3 DNA: TGCGCCAGCAGCTTGAGCAGCGGGAGCAGGGAGACCCAGTACTTC. It specifies CASSLSSGSRETQYF. This chain joins TRBV5-1 and TRBJ2-5; TRBD2 matches at 8 bases. The CDR3 length is 15 residues. V shed 1 base and J 5 bases; nucleotides not matched to a gene: 7. Germline V gives CDR1 SGHRS, CDR2 YFSETQ.

The chain links TRBV9 to TRBJ1-3; the match to TRBD1 covers 10 bases. This CDR3 contains 16 residues. The V segment lost 3 bases and the J segment 0 bases; nucleotides outside the gene matches: 3. Per germline, CDR1 SGDLS and CDR2 YYNGEE. CDR3 amino acids: CASSAGQGFSGNTIYF. Written as DNA, the CDR3 is TGTGCCAGCAGCGCGGGACAGGGGTTCTCTGGAAACACCATATATTTT.

The chain links TRBV7-6 to TRBJ2-1, with 10 bases aligning to TRBD2. After removal of 2 bases from V and 0 bases from J, the junction contained 4 bases not matched to a gene. The CDR3 runs 17 residues. Germline CDR1 and CDR2: SGHVS and FNYEAQ. The CDR3 DNA reads as TGTGCCAGCAGCTTACGGGCTAGCGGGAGCTCCTACAATGAGCAGTTCTTC. Encoded protein: CASSLRASGSSYNEQFF.

The rearrangement joins TRBV4-3 to TRBJ2-7; 7 bases align to TRBD2. Germline V gene lookup returns CDR1 LGHNA and CDR2 YSLEER. This CDR3 contains 16 residues. V shed 1 base, J shed 5 bases, and the junction held 11 bases outside the gene matches. CDR3: CASSQGRALGGHEQYF. As DNA, the CDR3 is TGCGCCAGCAGCCAAGGCCGGGCCCTGGGAGGGCACGAGCAGTACTTC.

V and J are TRBV5-1 and TRBJ1-2; tentatively, D is TRBD1 (6 bases). The CDR3 extends over 16 amino acids. The germline V gene encodes CDR1 SGHRS and CDR2 YFSETQ. Trimming stripped 1 base from V and 3 bases from J, with 16 bases between. CDR3 coding DNA: TGCGCCAGCAGCTTGATGATCGGGACAAACTACTATGGCTACACCTTC. It encodes CASSLMIGTNYYGYTF.

This chain joins TRBV14 and TRBJ1-4, with TRBD1 as a possible D gene (5 bases). CDR1 SGHDN and CDR2 FVKESK come from the germline V gene. V lost 3 bases and J 5 bases, leaving 13 bases between the germline ends. The CDR3 consists of 15 residues. In DNA form, the CDR3 reads TGTGCCAGCAGCCAGCTCGGGGAGGGGAATGAAAAACTGTTTTTT. This gives the protein CASSQLGEGNEKLFF.

J is TRBJ2-7 and V is TRBV19; D is unresolved. Germline lookup yields CDR1 LNHDA and CDR2 SQIVND (reference sequence). The CDR3 length is 14 residues. V dropped 2 bases and J dropped 6 bases, with 14 bases sitting between them. The CDR3: CASSIMASRREQYF. CDR3 bases: TGTGCCAGTAGTATAATGGCTTCCCGTCGCGAGCAGTACTTC.

The chain uses TRBV19 and TRBJ1-2, with D uncertain. The V gene's germline CDR1 is LNHDA and CDR2 SQIVND (reference sequence). The V end was cut by 7 bases, the J end by 4 bases, with 7 bases between. The CDR3 is 11 residues long. The CDR3 protein is CASISGYGYTF. CDR3 coding DNA: TGTGCCAGTATTTCAGGCTATGGCTACACCTTC.

The V and J genes are TRBV18 and TRBJ1-1; D is possibly TRBD1 (6 bases). This CDR3 spans 13 amino acids. V was shortened by 3 bases and J by 7 bases, with 12 bases between the two germline ends. Germline V lookup: CDR1 KGHSH, CDR2 LQKENI. The DNA for the CDR3 is TGTGCCAGCTCACCGTCTTTCAGGGGTGAAGCTTTCTTT. Its translation is CASSPSFRGEAFF.

The rearrangement links TRBV5-1 to TRBJ2-2; maybe TRBD1 (5 bases). The CDR3 is 17 residues long. The V gene lost 0 bases and the J gene lost 1 base, with 13 bases spanning the gap. In germline, CDR1 is SGHRS, CDR2 YFSETQ. CDR3 DNA sequence: TGCGCCAGCAGCTTGGGGCAGGGTAGTAGGAACACCGGGGAGCTGTTTTTT. Protein sequence: CASSLGQGSRNTGELFF.

This clone appeared a single time. The chain combines TRBV15 with TRBJ2-2; 9 positions agree with TRBD2. The trim removed 0 bases at V and 10 bases at J, leaving 9 bases unmatched. The germline V gene has CDR1 LNHNV and CDR2 YYDKDF (reference sequence). There are 16 residues in the CDR3. CDR3 in amino acids: CATSRDQPTSGAELFF. The DNA for the CDR3 is TGTGCCACCAGCAGAGATCAGCCGACTAGCGGTGCGGAGCTGTTTTTT.

J is TRBJ2-3 and V is TRBV5-6; possible D gene TRBD2, 7 bases. The length of the CDR3 is 16 residues. Per the germline V gene, CDR1 is SGHDT and CDR2 is YYEEEE. Trimming removed 3 bases at V and 7 bases at J, with 21 bases between. This CDR3 is CASSWWVGGGDHTQYF. DNA for the CDR3: TGTGCCAGCAGCTGGTGGGTTGGCGGGGGCGACCATACGCAGTATTTT.

The genes are TRBV7-3 and TRBJ1-2, with 9 positions matching TRBD1. This CDR3 contains 13 residues. Germline V gene lookup returns CDR1 SGHTA and CDR2 FQGTGA. The junction had 4 bases not matched to a gene; V was cut back by 5 bases and J by 6 bases. Written as DNA, the CDR3 is TGTGCCAGCAGCCGAGGACAGGGGAATGGCTACACCTTC. It codes for CASSRGQGNGYTF.

As concerns this clone: This specimen includes other DNA sequences encoding the same CDR3. CDR3 sequence reads: CASSQEGGSYNEQFF. CDR3 DNA: TGTGCCAGCAGCCAAGAAGGGGGCTCCTACAATGAGCAGTTCTTC. This chain joins TRBV4-2 and TRBJ2-1; D perhaps matches TRBD1 (6 bases). The length of the CDR3 is 15 residues. Per germline, CDR1 LGHNA and CDR2 YNFKEQ. The V and J ends lost 0 bases and 0 bases respectively, with 6 bases between them.

This clone came up once. V and J are TRBV24-1 and TRBJ2-7, with TRBD1 matching 8 bases. J lost 3 bases, V lost 2 bases, and 11 bases had no gene match. CDR3 length: 17 residues. Germline CDR1 KGHDR, CDR2 SFDVKD. CDR3 bases: TGTGCCACCAGTGATTCGGGCAGGGGGCTATTTAACTACGAGCAGTACTTC. Protein product: CATSDSGRGLFNYEQYF.

A few counts support this clone. This sequence joins TRBV9 and TRBJ1-1, with 7 bases lining up with TRBD1. There are 12 residues in the CDR3. Germline lookup yields CDR1 SGDLS and CDR2 YYNGEE. J lost 11 bases, V lost 3 bases, and 7 bases had no gene match. CDR3 bases: TGTGCCAGCAGCGCTCACAGGGGATCGGCTTTCTTT. Its protein product is CASSAHRGSAFF.